This TCR beta chain was found in a study of T cells expressing NK-cell markers. In the study overall: Eight donors were sequenced, seven testing HCMV-seropositive and one testing seronegative. Study-wide findings and caveats: Questions lingered over whether expanded NKG2C+ T cell clones were HCMV-specific.

Worth noting for this clonotype: Its target is not known.

Reanalyzing the 5' RACE reads, TCRdb keeps one entry per CDR3 protein, without DNA. The sample table includes 500,000 to 700,000 distinct CDR3 sequences. Germline CDR1 reads SGHTA; CDR2 reads FQGNSA. The CDR3 contains 15 residues. The clonotype comes from a man younger than 35 in good health. Sequencing input: blood T cells: a sorted CD56 or NKG2C T cell subset, CD4+ or CD8+ T cells, or bulk PBMC T cells (not recorded which). V and J are TRBV7-2 and TRBJ2-5; TCRdb selects TRBD2, and the lack of DNA leaves this call unchecked. The CDR3 is CASSPTAGRAETQYF.